The following is a T cell receptor beta chain sequence with its context. The target antigen is unknown. The sample originates from a study of early T cells in non-severe SARS-CoV-2 infection. Study results and limitations: Matches to VDJdb favored anti-spike CD8 responses and missed private and CD4 specificities.

Individual cDNA molecules were tagged with unique molecular identifiers. MiXCR, run by TCRdb on the 5' RACE reads, gives a single entry per CDR3 protein. Of roughly 65,000 distinct CDR3 sequences in the sample, 9% to 15% were seen once. The CDR3 runs 14 residues. V was shortened by 0 bases and J by 8 bases, with 13 bases between the two germline ends. CDR1 LGHNT and CDR2 FRNRAP come from the germline V gene. The sequence derives from an adult who was a healthcare worker with PCR-confirmed SARS-CoV-2 infection or an uninfected control (not recorded which). The sequenced sample consisted of whole blood. The gene calls are TRBV12-5 and TRBJ2-5; tentatively, D is TRBD1 or TRBD2 (5 bases each). CDR3 sequence reads: CASGLVGARGTQYF. The CDR3 nucleotides read TGTGCTAGTGGTTTGGTCGGGGCCCGAGGAACCCAGTACTTC.